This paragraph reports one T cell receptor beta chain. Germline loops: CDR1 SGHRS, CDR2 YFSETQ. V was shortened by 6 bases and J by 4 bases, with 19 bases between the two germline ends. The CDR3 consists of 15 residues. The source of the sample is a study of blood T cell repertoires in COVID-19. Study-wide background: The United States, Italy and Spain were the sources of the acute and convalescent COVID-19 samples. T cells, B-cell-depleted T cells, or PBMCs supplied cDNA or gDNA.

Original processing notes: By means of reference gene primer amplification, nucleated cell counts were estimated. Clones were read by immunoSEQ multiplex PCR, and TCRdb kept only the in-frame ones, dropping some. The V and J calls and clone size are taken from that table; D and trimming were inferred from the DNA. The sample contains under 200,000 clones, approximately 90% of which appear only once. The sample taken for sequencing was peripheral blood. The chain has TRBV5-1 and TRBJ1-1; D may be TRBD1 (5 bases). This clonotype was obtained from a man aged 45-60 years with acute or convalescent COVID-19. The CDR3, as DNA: TGCGCCAGCACGTGGGGGGGAATCGATTCCACTGAAGCTTTCTTT. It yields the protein CASTWGGIDSTEAFF.